This TCR beta chain was profiled in a study of blood T cell repertoires in COVID-19. Overall study: PBMCs, B-cell-depleted T cells, or T cells were the source of the cDNA or gDNA that made up the material.

V was clipped by 4 bases and J by 4 bases; unmatched bases: 8. This CDR3 spans 15 amino acids. Germline CDR1 is SNHLY and CDR2 is FYNNEI. Per the authors' pipeline: By means of reference gene primer amplification, nucleated cell counts were estimated. Only in-frame clones appear in the TCRdb table, and some are missing; sequencing was by immunoSEQ multiplex PCR. That table gives V, J and clone size, and the DNA gave D and trimming. The sample includes roughly 160,000 clones, approximately 86% of them seen just once. The receptor was isolated from a woman aged 80 or over with COVID-19, enrolled during active disease. Input material: peripheral blood. The chain combines TRBV2 with TRBJ2-5; 8 positions agree with TRBD2. The DNA for the CDR3 is TGTGCCAGCAGTGGGCTCAGCGGGAGAGGAGAGACCCAGTACTTC. Translated: CASSGLSGRGETQYF.